The clone carrying this TCR beta chain was recorded at least ten times. Germline-derived CDR1 and CDR2 are MNHEY and SMNVEV (reference sequence). The CDR3 is made up of 15 amino acids. V lost 6 bases and J lost 2, with 16 bases in between. Uncontrolled infection, other autoimmune disease, pregnancy or lactation barred patients from enrollment. Each 10 ml fresh peripheral blood draw supplied the PBMCs. The TCR beta CDR3 regions underwent amplification using RNA transcripts as the source. When the TCR CDR3 underwent first-round RT-PCR, the HTBI primer set was used. From the multiplex PCR reads, TCRdb called clonotypes with MiXCR, one entry per CDR3 protein. The profile shows 350,000 or so distinct CDR3 sequences, around a sixth of them singletons. The data belong to a study of T cells in Graves' hyperthyroidism and ophthalmopathy. Study summary: Peripheral blood was collected at initial diagnosis, before any treatment.

The receptor comes from a woman between 40 and 50 years old with Graves' ophthalmopathy. The rearrangement uses TRBV27 and TRBJ1-1, with D possibly TRBD1 on 6 matching bases. The sequencing input was blood. For the CDR3, the DNA is TGTGCCAGCAGAATATACAGGGATGGTAACACTGAAGCTTTCTTT. It codes for CASRIYRDGNTEAFF.